This is a list of T cell receptor beta chains from one sample in a study of blood T cell repertoires in COVID-19. This table comes from immunoSEQ multiplex PCR, and its TCRdb copy is limited to in-frame clones, with some not included. The sample carries 300,000 to 350,000 clones, 90% recorded once. Source material: peripheral blood. The receptors derive from a woman aged 25 to 39 with COVID-19, enrolled during active disease. The CDR3 runs from the conserved cysteine through the conserved F or W. The order of the fields is J gene, V gene, clone size, D gene, CDR3 DNA, CDR3 protein. A D gene is named only where the DNA matches it firmly. Rows give clone size only sometimes, using once, few, many, or a class for an expanded clone.

j_gene: TRBJ2-6; v_gene: TRBV27; abundance: -; d_gene: -; CDR3nt: TGTGCCAGCAGTTTAGTAAACTCTGGGGCCAACGTCCTGACTTTC; CDR3aa: CASSLVNSGANVLTF
j_gene: TRBJ2-7; v_gene: TRBV10-2; abundance: -; d_gene: TRBD1; CDR3nt: TGCGCCAGCACAGGGGGCGACGAGCAGTACTTC; CDR3aa: CASTGGDEQYF
j_gene: TRBJ2-3; v_gene: TRBV29-1; abundance: -; d_gene: TRBD1; CDR3nt: TGCAGCGTGATGACAGGGAGTATAGATACGCAGTATTTT; CDR3aa: CSVMTGSIDTQYF
j_gene: TRBJ1-1; v_gene: TRBV5-1; abundance: -; d_gene: -; CDR3nt: TGCGCCAGCAGCACTTCGCAGGGTGTCGGCACTGAAGCTTTCTTT; CDR3aa: CASSTSQGVGTEAFF
j_gene: TRBJ2-1; v_gene: TRBV28; abundance: -; d_gene: TRBD2; CDR3nt: TGTGCCAGCACTCCACCCCCAGCGGGATCCTACAATGAGCAGTTCTTC; CDR3aa: CASTPPPAGSYNEQFF
j_gene: TRBJ1-5; v_gene: TRBV27; abundance: -; d_gene: TRBD1; CDR3nt: TGTGCCAGCAGTTTGGGAACAGGGGTAACTCCCCAGCATTTT; CDR3aa: CASSLGTGVTPQHF
j_gene: TRBJ2-2; v_gene: TRBV5-1; abundance: -; d_gene: TRBD1; CDR3nt: TGCGCCAGCAGCCAAGGGACAGCCACCGGGGAGCTGTTTTTT; CDR3aa: CASSQGTATGELFF
j_gene: TRBJ1-2; v_gene: TRBV30; abundance: -; d_gene: -; CDR3nt: TGTGCCTGGAGTGTGGGGGGCTATGGCTACACCTTC; CDR3aa: CAWSVGGYGYTF
j_gene: TRBJ2-5; v_gene: TRBV2; abundance: once; d_gene: -; CDR3nt: TGTGCCAGCAGTGAACGCCAGGTCCAAGAGACCCAGTACTTC; CDR3aa: CASSERQVQETQYF
j_gene: TRBJ2-5; v_gene: TRBV24-1; abundance: -; d_gene: TRBD2; CDR3nt: TGTGCCACCAGTGATTCGAGCGGGATAGGGGAGACCCAGTACTTC; CDR3aa: CATSDSSGIGETQYF
j_gene: TRBJ2-7; v_gene: TRBV7-9; abundance: -; d_gene: -; CDR3nt: TGTGCCAGCAGCTCCTATGTAGGGGCGGAAGAGCAGTACTTC; CDR3aa: CASSSYVGAEEQYF
j_gene: TRBJ2-5; v_gene: TRBV14; abundance: -; d_gene: -; CDR3nt: TGTGCCAGCAGCAAAGCTGCAGGGGCCGAAATCCAAGAGACCCAGTACTTC; CDR3aa: CASSKAAGAEIQETQYF
j_gene: TRBJ2-7; v_gene: TRBV7-9; abundance: once; d_gene: TRBD2; CDR3nt: TGTGCCAGCAGCAGTGGACTAGGAGACGAGCAGTACTTC; CDR3aa: CASSSGLGDEQYF
j_gene: TRBJ1-5; v_gene: TRBV5-5; abundance: -; d_gene: -; CDR3nt: TGTGCCAGCAGCGCAGGGGCCCCCCATCAGCCCCAGCATTTT; CDR3aa: CASSAGAPHQPQHF
j_gene: TRBJ2-1; v_gene: TRBV6-1; abundance: -; d_gene: -; CDR3nt: TGTGCCAGCAGTGAACCTGCGGGACCGTACAATGAGCAGTTCTTC; CDR3aa: CASSEPAGPYNEQFF
j_gene: TRBJ1-6; v_gene: TRBV5-5; abundance: -; d_gene: -; CDR3nt: TGTGCCAGCACCCTGGACAGAGTTCAACCCCTCCACTTT; CDR3aa: CASTLDRVQPLHF
j_gene: TRBJ2-5; v_gene: TRBV9; abundance: once; d_gene: TRBD1; CDR3nt: TGTGCCAGCAGCGTAGGACAGGGCCAAGAGACCCAGTACTTC; CDR3aa: CASSVGQGQETQYF
j_gene: TRBJ2-1; v_gene: TRBV5-1; abundance: -; d_gene: TRBD2; CDR3nt: TGCGCCAGCAGCCCAGGGACTAGCGGGGTCTACAATGAGCAGTTCTTC; CDR3aa: CASSPGTSGVYNEQFF
j_gene: TRBJ1-2; v_gene: TRBV11-2; abundance: once; d_gene: TRBD1; CDR3nt: TGTGCCAGCAGCACCCGGACAGGGGGCCATGGCTATGGCTACACCTTC; CDR3aa: CASSTRTGGHGYGYTF
j_gene: TRBJ1-1; v_gene: TRBV12-5; abundance: -; d_gene: -; CDR3nt: TGTGCTAGTGGTTTCCGGGGGACTGAAGCTTTCTTT; CDR3aa: CASGFRGTEAFF
j_gene: TRBJ1-3; v_gene: TRBV5-5; abundance: -; d_gene: -; CDR3nt: TGTGCCAGCAACACCGGGGGCTCTGGAAACACCATATATTTT; CDR3aa: CASNTGGSGNTIYF
j_gene: TRBJ2-1; v_gene: TRBV7-9; abundance: -; d_gene: -; CDR3nt: TGTGCCAGCAGCCCCTCTATACTAGTCGATGAGCAGTTCTTC; CDR3aa: CASSPSILVDEQFF
j_gene: TRBJ1-2; v_gene: TRBV28; abundance: -; d_gene: TRBD1; CDR3nt: TGTGCCAGCAGTTGGGACAGGGTGAACTATGGCTACACCTTC; CDR3aa: CASSWDRVNYGYTF